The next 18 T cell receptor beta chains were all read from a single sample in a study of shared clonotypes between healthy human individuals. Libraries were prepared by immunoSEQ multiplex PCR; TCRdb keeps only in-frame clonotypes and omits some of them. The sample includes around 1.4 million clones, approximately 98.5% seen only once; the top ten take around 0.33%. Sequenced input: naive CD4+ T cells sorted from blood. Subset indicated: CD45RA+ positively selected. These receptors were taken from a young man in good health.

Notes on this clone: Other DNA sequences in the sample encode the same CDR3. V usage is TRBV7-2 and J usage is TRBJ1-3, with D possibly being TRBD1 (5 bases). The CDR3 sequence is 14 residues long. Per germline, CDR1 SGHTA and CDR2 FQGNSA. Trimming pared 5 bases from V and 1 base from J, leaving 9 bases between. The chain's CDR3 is CASSPGGSGNTIYF. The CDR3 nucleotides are TGTGCCAGCAGCCCGGGGGGGTCTGGAAACACCATATATTTT.

CDR3 in DNA: TGCGCCAGCAGCCAAGCAGGGGGCGCTGGAAACACCATATATTTT. Translation gives CASSQAGGAGNTIYF. The rearrangement joins TRBV5-1 to TRBJ1-3; 8 nucleotides line up with TRBD1. The length of the CDR3 is 15 residues. Looked up from germline, CDR1 is SGHRS and CDR2 is YFSETQ. With 4 bases clipped from V and 2 bases from J, the junction kept 5 bases outside the gene matches. Looking up the rest from reference TRBV5-1 and TRBJ1-3 gives the full variable domain: KAGVTQTPRYLIKTRGQQVTLSCSPISGHRSVSWYQQTPGQGLQFLFEYFSETQRNKGNFPGRFSGRQFSNSRSEMNVSTLELGDSALYLCASSQAGGAGNTIYFGEGSWLTVV.

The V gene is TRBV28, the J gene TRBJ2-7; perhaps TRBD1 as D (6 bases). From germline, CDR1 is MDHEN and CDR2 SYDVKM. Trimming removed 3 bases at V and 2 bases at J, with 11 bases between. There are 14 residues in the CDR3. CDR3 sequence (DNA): TGTGCCAGCAGTTTGGGACACGGGACCTACGAGCAGTACTTC. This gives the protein CASSLGHGTYEQYF.

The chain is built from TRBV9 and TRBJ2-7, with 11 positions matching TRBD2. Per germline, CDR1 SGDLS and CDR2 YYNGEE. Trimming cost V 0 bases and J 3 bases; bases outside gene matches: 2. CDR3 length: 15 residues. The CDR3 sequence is CASSVGGTSGYEQYF. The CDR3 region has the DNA TGTGCCAGCAGCGTAGGTGGGACTAGCGGCTACGAGCAGTACTTC.

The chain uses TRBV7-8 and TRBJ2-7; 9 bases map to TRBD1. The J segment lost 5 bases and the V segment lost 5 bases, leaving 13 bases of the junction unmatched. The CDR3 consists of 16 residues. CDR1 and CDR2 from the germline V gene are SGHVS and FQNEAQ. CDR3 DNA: TGTGCCAGCAGCATGACTAGGACAGGGGTTCTCGACGAGCAGTACTTC. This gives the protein CASSMTRTGVLDEQYF.

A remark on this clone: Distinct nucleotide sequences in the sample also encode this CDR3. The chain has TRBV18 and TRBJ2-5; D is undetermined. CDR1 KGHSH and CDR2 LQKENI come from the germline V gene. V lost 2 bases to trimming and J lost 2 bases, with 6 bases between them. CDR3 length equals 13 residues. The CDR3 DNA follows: TGTGCCAGCTCACCATTAGGGCAAGAGACCCAGTACTTC. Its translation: CASSPLGQETQYF.

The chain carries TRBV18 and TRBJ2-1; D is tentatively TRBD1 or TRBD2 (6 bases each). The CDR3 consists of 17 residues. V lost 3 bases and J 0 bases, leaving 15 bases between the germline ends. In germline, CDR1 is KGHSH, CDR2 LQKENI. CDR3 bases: TGTGCCAGCTCACCGGGTGGGGGGCCGAGCTCCTACAATGAGCAGTTCTTC. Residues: CASSPGGGPSSYNEQFF.

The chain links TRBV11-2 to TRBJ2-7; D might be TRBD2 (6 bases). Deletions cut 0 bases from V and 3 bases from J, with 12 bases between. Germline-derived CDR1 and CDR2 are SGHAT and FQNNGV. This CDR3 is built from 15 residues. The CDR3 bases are TGTGCCAGCAGCTTAGAAATCGGGAGACACTACGAGCAGTACTTC. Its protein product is CASSLEIGRHYEQYF.

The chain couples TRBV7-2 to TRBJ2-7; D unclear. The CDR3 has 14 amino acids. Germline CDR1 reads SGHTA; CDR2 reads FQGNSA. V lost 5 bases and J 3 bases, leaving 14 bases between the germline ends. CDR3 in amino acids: CASSRPTRSYEQYF. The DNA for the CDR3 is TGTGCCAGCAGCCGCCCGACAAGAAGCTACGAGCAGTACTTC.

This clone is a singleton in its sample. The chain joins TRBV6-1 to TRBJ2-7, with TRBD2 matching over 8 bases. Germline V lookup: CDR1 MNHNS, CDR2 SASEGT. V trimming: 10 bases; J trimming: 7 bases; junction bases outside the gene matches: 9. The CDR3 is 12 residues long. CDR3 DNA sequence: TGTGCCATACGGGGGGGCTGGGGGGAGCAGTACTTC. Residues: CAIRGGWGEQYF.

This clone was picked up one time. CDR3 nucleotide sequence: TGTGCCAGCAGTCTCACCCTGGGACAGTACGAGCAGTACTTC. Amino acids: CASSLTLGQYEQYF. The gene calls are TRBV27 and TRBJ2-7; 7 nucleotides line up with TRBD1. The CDR3 loop spans 14 amino acids. The V and J ends lost 5 bases and 4 bases, in that order; junction bases with no gene match: 8. Germline loops: CDR1 MNHEY, CDR2 SMNVEV (reference sequence).

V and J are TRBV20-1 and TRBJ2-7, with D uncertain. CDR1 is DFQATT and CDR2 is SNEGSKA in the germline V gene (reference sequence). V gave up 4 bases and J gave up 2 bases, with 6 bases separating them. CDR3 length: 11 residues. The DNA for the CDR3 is TGCAGTGCTATCCTTCCCTACGAGCAGTACTTC. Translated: CSAILPYEQYF.

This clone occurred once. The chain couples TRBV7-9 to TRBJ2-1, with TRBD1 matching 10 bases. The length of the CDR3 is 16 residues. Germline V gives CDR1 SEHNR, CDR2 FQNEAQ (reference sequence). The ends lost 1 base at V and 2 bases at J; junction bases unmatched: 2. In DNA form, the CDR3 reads TGTGCCAGCAGCTTAGGGGACAGGGGACCCTACAATGAGCAGTTCTTC. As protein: CASSLGDRGPYNEQFF.

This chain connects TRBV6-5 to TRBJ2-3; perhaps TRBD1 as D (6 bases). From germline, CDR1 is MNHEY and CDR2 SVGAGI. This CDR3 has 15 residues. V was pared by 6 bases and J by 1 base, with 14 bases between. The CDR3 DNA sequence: TGTGCCAGCAGCCATCAGACAGGACGCACAGATACGCAGTATTTT. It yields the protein CASSHQTGRTDTQYF.

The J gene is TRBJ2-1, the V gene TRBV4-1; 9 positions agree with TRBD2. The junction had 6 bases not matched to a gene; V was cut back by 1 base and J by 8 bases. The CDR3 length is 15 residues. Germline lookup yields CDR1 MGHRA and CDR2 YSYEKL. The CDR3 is CASSQGLAGIDEQFF. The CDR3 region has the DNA TGCGCCAGCAGCCAAGGGCTAGCGGGAATCGATGAGCAGTTCTTC.

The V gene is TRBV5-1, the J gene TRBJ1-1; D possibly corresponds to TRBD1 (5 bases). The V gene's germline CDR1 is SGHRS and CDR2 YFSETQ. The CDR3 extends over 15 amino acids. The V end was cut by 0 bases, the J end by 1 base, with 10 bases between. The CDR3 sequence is CASSLDPGQNTEAFF. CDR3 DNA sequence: TGCGCCAGCAGCTTGGATCCGGGGCAGAACACTGAAGCTTTCTTT. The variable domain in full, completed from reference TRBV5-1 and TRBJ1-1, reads KAGVTQTPRYLIKTRGQQVTLSCSPISGHRSVSWYQQTPGQGLQFLFEYFSETQRNKGNFPGRFSGRQFSNSRSEMNVSTLELGDSALYLCASSLDPGQNTEAFFGQGTRLTVV.

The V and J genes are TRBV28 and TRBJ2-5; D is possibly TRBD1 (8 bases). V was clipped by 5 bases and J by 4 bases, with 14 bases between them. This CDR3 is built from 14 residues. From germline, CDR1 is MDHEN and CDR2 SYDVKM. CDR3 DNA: TGTGCCAGCAGTCCTTACAGGGGGGGAGAGACCCAGTACTTC. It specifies CASSPYRGGETQYF.

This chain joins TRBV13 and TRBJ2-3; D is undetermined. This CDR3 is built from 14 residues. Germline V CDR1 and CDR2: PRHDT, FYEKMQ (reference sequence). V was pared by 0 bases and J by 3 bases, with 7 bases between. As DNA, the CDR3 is TGTGCCAGCAGCTTAGGGTCACAAACAGATACGCAGTATTTT. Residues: CASSLGSQTDTQYF.